This T cell receptor (beta chain) is from a study of cytomegalovirus exposure and HLA in healthy donors. CDR1 is SGHDN, CDR2 FVKESK, per germline. The CDR3 contains 19 residues. Unmatched junction bases numbered 16, after V lost 4 bases and J lost 3 bases. The study's findings and limits: Presence/absence analyses treated sequencing depth as roughly uniform across donors.

On this clone: Its antigen is currently unknown.

The primer mix had 60 Vbeta and 13 Jbeta primers. Repertoires were generated with immunoSEQ multiplex PCR, while TCRdb's copy carries only in-frame clones and drops some. The repertoire holds around 180,000 clones, with around 80% as singletons. The rearrangement uses TRBV14 and TRBJ1-3, with 9 positions matching TRBD1. Specimen: PBMCs. This clonotype was obtained from a man in his forties in good health and CMV-seronegative. The CDR3 spells CASSPPAPATGGFGNTIYF. Here the CDR3 DNA reads TGTGCCAGCAGCCCACCAGCCCCAGCCACAGGGGGCTTTGGAAACACCATATATTTT. Filled out from reference TRBV14 and TRBJ1-3, the complete variable domain reads EAGVTQFPSHSVIEKGQTVTLRCDPISGHDNLYWYRRVMGKEIKFLLHFVKESKQDESGMPNNRFLAERTGGTYSTLKVQPAELEDSGVYFCASSPPAPATGGFGNTIYFGEGSWLTVV.